This TCR beta chain was identified during a study of CDR3 diversity in severe acne. TCRdb analysed the PCR reads with MiXCR anew, one entry per CDR3 protein. The table shows over 90,000 distinct CDR3 sequences, with roughly half occurring only once. The germline CDR1 and CDR2 sequences are SGHRS and YFSETQ. CDR3 length: 15 amino acids. Germline trimming cut 4 bases from V and 9 bases from J; bases unmatched to any gene: 14. This sequence joins TRBV5-1 and TRBJ2-7, with TRBD2 identical over 9 bases. This clonotype was sampled from a male donor with acne. The sample comprised blood. CDR3 amino acids: CASSRGGRLAGLQYF. The DNA for the CDR3 is TGCGCCAGCAGCCGGGGGGGCAGGCTAGCGGGATTGCAGTACTTC.